This passage covers 5 T cell receptor beta chains from one sample sequenced in a study of blood T cells in healthy people across ages (dated by TCRdb to between 2015 and 2017). Receptors were amplified or captured by 5' RACE. The data were produced on an Illumina HiSeq 2500. The second PCR ran for about 7 to 11 cycles and used a J-beta primer mix along with a sample-barcoded 5' primer. TCRdb trimmed the raw reads at Q25, called clones with MiXCR and kept productive beta chains. Rows are combined by CDR3 protein, so each entry shows the most common genes and DNA. This sample comprises about 1,500,000 distinct CDR3 sequences, 42% of them detected only once. The top ten constitute 6.5% to 10% of the sample. The sample taken for sequencing was blood. These TCRs come from a woman aged 18 to 35 in good health.

The table lists this clonotype with a few counts. The chain couples TRBV20-1 to TRBJ2-1, with 13 bases aligning to TRBD2. Germline V gene data show CDR1 as DFQATT and CDR2 as SNEGSKA (reference sequence). The junction had 9 bases not matched to a gene; V was cut back by 3 bases and J by 4 bases. The CDR3 is made up of 17 amino acids. Written as DNA, the CDR3 is TGCAGTGCTAGCCGATCAACTAGCGGGAGGGGGTACAATGAGCAGTTCTTC. Its protein is CSASRSTSGRGYNEQFF.

This clonotype appeared a few times. This chain uses TRBV12-3 or TRBV12-4 with TRBJ2-3; D is possibly TRBD2 (5 bases). The V gene lost 7 bases and the J gene lost 1 base, with 18 bases spanning the gap. This CDR3 comprises 16 residues. CDR3 residues: CASNRSSREGTDTQYF. For the CDR3, the DNA is TGTGCCAGCAACCGTAGCTCCCGGGAAGGCACAGATACGCAGTATTTT.

This clonotype was found many times. This sequence joins TRBV4-2 and TRBJ2-7; no clear D. CDR3 size: 13 residues. Trimming pared 0 bases from V and 2 bases from J, leaving 5 bases between. CDR1 and CDR2 from the germline V gene are LGHNA and YNFKEQ. This CDR3 is CASSQETTYEQYF. The CDR3 nucleotides are TGTGCCAGCAGCCAAGAAACGACCTACGAGCAGTACTTC.

This clonotype was observed a few times. The chain's CDR3 is CSVNQGNQPQHF. DNA of the CDR3: TGCAGCGTGAACCAGGGGAATCAGCCCCAGCATTTT. J is TRBJ1-5 and V is TRBV29-1, with D possibly TRBD1 on 6 matching bases. V shed 6 bases and J shed 4 bases, with 10 bases lying between them. Germline lookup yields CDR1 SQVTM and CDR2 ANQGSEA. The CDR3 consists of 12 residues.

The chain has TRBV10-3 and TRBJ2-4; 7 nucleotides agree with TRBD2. The ends lost 10 bases at V and 5 bases at J; junction bases unmatched: 8. The CDR3 length is 13 residues. CDR1 is ENHRY, CDR2 SYGVKD, per germline. The CDR3 spells CATGSAGENIQYF. The CDR3 nucleotides read TGTGCCACTGGTAGCGCGGGGGAAAACATTCAGTACTTC.